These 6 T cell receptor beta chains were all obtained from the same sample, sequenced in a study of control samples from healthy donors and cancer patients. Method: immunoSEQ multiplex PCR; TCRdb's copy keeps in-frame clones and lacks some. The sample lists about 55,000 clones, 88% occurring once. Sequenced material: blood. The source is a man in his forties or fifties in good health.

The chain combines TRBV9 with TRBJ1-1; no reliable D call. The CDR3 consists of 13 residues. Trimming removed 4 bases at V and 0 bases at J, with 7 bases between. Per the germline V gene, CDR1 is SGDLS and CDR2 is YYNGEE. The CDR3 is CASSTSMNTEAFF. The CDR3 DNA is TGTGCCAGCAGCACCAGTATGAACACTGAAGCTTTCTTT.

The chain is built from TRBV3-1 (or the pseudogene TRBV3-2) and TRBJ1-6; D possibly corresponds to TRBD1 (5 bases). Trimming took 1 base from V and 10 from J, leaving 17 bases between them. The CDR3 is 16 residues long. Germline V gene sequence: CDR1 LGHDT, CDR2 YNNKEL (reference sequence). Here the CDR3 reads CASSQGSQELWSPLHF. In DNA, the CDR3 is TGTGCCAGCAGCCAAGGGTCACAGGAACTCTGGTCACCCCTCCACTTT.

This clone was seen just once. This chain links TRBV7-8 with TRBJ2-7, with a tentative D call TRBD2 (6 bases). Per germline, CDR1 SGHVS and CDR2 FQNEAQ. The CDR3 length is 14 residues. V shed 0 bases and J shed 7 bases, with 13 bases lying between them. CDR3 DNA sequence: TGTGCCAGCAGCTTAGCGGAGCTAGCGCGGGAGCAGTACTTC. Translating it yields CASSLAELAREQYF. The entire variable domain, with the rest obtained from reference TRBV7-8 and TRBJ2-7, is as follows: GAGVSQSPRYKVAKRGQDVALRCDPISGHVSLFWYQQALGQGPEFLTYFQNEAQLDKSGLPSDRFFAERPEGSVSTLKIQRTQQEDSAVYLCASSLAELAREQYFGPGTRLTVT.

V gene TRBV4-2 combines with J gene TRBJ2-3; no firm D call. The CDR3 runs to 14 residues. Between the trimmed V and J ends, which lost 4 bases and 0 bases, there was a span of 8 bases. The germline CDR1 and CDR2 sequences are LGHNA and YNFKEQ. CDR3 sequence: CASSRGHSTDTQYF. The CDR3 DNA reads TGTGCCAGCAGCCGTGGTCATAGCACAGATACGCAGTATTTT.

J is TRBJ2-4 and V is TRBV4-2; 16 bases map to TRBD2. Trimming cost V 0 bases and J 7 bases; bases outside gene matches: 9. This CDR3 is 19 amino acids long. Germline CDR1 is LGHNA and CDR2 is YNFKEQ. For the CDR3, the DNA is TGTGCCAGCAGCCAAGATTTGGGGACTAGCGGGAGGGCCGTGAACATTCAGTACTTC. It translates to CASSQDLGTSGRAVNIQYF.

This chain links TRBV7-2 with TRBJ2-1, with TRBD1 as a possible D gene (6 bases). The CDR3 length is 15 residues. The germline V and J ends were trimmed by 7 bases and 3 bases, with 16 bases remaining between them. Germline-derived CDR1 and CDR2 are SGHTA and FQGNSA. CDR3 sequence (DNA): TGTGCCAGCATCATAGGTTGGGGGCTCTACAATGAGCAGTTCTTC. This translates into CASIIGWGLYNEQFF.